The T cell receptor beta chain described here comes from a study of blood T cell repertoires in COVID-19 (dated by TCRdb to 2020 to 2021). With regard to the full study: Samples covering the acute and convalescent phases of COVID-19 were provided by collaborators in the United States, Italy and Spain. The repertoires were made available in a free public database intended to serve as a resource for research on the immune response to SARS-CoV-2. Sample metadata almost always included a de-identified subject ID, COVID-19 status, age in years and sex. The material from the prospective study consisted of cDNA or gDNA derived from T cells, B-cell-depleted T cells, or PBMCs. Samples were obtained from the ongoing ImmuneRACE study (first 160 participants) and from over 1,000 subjects provided by 6 global collaborators. HLA class I and class II types, where available, came from metadata supplied by the sample provider rather than from assay-based typing. The dataset comprised deeply sampled blood TCRbeta repertoires from subjects exposed to, actively infected with, or recovered from COVID-19.

TCRbeta CDR3 regions were amplified from genomic DNA using the immunoSEQ Assay, a bias-controlled multiplex PCR. The paper's data handling went like this. Nucleated cell counts per sample were estimated from amplification of reference gene primers within the assay. To quantify the absolute abundance of each unique TCRbeta CDR3 rearrangement, sequence reads were collapsed and filtered. For each sample, productive Simpson clonality was calculated as the square root of Simpson's diversity index over productive rearrangements. Sourced from immuneACCESS, this table was stored by TCRdb with only in-frame sequences that have V and J called. A share of the clones is absent; for the studies checked, an unresolved V gene accounts for under half, and the remainder has no known explanation. D and trimming come from the DNA, and the V and J calls and clone size come from that table. The sample includes about 170,000 clones, with roughly 80% observed a single time. 12% to 15% of the sample is held by the ten biggest clonotypes.

Whole blood was collected in K2EDTA tubes by collaborating institutions according to the institutions' own protocols. For TCRbeta analysis, collaborators shipped samples in one of three forms: frozen whole blood, isolated PBMCs, or DNA extracted from either of those sample types. Trimming costs V 1 base and J 2 bases, and their ends lie 9 bases apart. The CDR3 goes from the cysteine to the phenylalanine over 14 residues. Only CDR3 DNA remains: 42 bases, in frame from the first base. In the germline V gene, CDR1 corresponds to SGHTA and CDR2 to FQGNSA. As concerns this clone: This receptor's antigen is unknown. No quality values exist for individual bases; no much larger clone is one base distant.

Broader findings and caveats from the paper: The amount of clinical and demographic metadata varied by source and participant and was provided uncurated.

The source material was peripheral blood. The sequence is built from TRBV7-2 and TRBJ2-7; matching of 6 bases hints at TRBD2 as the D gene. This receptor was identified in a young man with active or convalescent COVID-19. This receptor has the CDR3 CASSLETGAYEQYF. The base sequence is TGTGCCAGCAGCTTAGAAACGGGGGCCTACGAGCAGTACTTC.